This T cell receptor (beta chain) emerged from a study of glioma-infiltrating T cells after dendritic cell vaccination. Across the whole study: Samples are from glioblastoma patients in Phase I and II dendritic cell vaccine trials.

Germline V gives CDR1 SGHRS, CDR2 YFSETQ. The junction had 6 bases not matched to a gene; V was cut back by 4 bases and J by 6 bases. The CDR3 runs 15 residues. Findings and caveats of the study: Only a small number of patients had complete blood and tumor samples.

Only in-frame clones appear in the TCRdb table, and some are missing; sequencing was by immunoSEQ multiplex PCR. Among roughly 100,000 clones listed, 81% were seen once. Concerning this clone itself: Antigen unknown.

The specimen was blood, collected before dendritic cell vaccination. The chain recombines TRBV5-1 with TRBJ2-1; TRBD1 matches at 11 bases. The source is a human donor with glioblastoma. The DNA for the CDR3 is TGCGCCAGCAGCCTCGGACAGGGGGCGCGCAATGAGCAGTTCTTC. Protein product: CASSLGQGARNEQFF.